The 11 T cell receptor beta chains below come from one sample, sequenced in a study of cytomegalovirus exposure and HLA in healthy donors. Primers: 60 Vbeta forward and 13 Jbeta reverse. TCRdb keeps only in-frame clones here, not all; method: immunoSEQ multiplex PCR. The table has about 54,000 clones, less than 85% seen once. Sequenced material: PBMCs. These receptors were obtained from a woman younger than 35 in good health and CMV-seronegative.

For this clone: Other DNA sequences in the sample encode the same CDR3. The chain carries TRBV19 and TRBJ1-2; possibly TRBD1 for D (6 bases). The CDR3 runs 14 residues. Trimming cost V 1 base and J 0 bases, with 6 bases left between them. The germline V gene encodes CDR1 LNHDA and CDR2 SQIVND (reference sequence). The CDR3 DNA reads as TGTGCCAGTAGTATAGGGACAGCTAACTATGGCTACACCTTC. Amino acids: CASSIGTANYGYTF.

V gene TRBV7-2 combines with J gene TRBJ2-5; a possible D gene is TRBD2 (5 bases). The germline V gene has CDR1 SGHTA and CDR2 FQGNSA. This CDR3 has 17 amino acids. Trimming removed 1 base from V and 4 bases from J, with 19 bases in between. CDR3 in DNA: TGTGCCAGCAGCTTAGTATCCGTCACTCGGGGTGGAGAGACCCAGTACTTC. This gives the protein CASSLVSVTRGGETQYF.

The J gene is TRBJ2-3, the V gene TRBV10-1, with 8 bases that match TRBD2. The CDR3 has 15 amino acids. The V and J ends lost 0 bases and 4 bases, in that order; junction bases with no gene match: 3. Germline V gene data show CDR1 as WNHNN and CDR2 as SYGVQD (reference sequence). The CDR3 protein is CASSESGLVADTQYF. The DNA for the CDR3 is TGCGCCAGCAGTGAGTCGGGACTAGTCGCAGATACGCAGTATTTT.

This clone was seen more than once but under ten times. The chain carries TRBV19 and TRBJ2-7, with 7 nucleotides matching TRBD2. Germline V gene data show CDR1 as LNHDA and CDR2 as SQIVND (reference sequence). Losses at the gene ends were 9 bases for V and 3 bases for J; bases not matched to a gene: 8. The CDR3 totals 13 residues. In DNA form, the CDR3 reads TGTGCCAGACCCACTAGCGAGGTCTACGAGCAGTACTTC. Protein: CARPTSEVYEQYF.

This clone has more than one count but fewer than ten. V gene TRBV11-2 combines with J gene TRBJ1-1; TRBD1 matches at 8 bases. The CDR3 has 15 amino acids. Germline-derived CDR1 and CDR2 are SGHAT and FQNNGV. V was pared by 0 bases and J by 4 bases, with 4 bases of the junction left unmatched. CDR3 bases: TGTGCCAGCAGCTTAGACAGGGGGCTGACCACTGAAGCTTTCTTT. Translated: CASSLDRGLTTEAFF. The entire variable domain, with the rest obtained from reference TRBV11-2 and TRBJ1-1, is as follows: EAGVAQSPRYKIIEKRQSVAFWCNPISGHATLYWYQQILGQGPKLLIQFQNNGVVDDSQLPKDRFSAERLKGVDSTLKIQPAKLEDSAVYLCASSLDRGLTTEAFFGQGTRLTVV.

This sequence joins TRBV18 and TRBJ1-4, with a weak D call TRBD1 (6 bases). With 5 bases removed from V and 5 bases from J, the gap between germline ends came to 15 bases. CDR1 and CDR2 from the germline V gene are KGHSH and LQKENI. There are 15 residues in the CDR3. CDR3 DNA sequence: TGTGCCAGCTCATCTCTAGACAGGCCGAATGAAAAACTGTTTTTT. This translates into CASSSLDRPNEKLFF.

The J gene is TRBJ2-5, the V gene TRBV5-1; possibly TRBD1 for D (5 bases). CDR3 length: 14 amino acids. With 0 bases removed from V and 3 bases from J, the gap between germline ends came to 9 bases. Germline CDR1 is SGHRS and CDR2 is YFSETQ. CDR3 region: CASSLVGRKETQYF. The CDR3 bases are TGCGCCAGCAGCTTGGTGGGGCGTAAAGAGACCCAGTACTTC.

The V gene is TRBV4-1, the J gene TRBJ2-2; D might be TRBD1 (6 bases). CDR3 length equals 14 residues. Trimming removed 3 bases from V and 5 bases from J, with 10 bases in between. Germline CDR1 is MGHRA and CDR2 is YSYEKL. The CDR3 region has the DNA TGCGCCAGCAGCCAGAACAGGGTTACCGGGGAGCTGTTTTTT. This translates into CASSQNRVTGELFF.

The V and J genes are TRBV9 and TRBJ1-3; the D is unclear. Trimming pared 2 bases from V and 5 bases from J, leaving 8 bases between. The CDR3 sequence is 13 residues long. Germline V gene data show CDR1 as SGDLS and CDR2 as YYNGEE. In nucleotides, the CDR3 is TGTGCCAGCAGCGTGGGCATACGAAACACCATATATTTT. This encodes CASSVGIRNTIYF.

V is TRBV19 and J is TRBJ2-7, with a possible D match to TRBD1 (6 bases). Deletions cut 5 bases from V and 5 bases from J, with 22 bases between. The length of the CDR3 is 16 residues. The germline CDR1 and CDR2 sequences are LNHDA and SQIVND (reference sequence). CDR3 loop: CASSPDPTGPGHEQYF. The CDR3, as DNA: TGTGCCAGTAGTCCCGACCCGACAGGCCCTGGACACGAGCAGTACTTC.

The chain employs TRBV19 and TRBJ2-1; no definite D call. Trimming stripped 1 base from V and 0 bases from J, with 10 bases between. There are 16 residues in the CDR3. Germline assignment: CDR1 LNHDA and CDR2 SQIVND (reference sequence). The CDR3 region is CASSIGGANSYNEQFF. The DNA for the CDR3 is TGTGCCAGTAGTATAGGAGGCGCGAACTCCTACAATGAGCAGTTCTTC.